Shown below are 14 T cell receptor beta chains from a single sample sequenced in a study of T-cell reconstitution after alpha-beta-depleted transplantation in children. Preparation of the TCRbeta library was carried out with unique molecular identifiers. Each CDR3 protein is one row after TCRdb ran MiXCR on the PCR reads. This sample has fewer than 250,000 distinct CDR3 sequences; approximately 15% occur once, and the top ten carry around 45%. Sequenced material: PBMCs, mostly from graft donor cells, taken 360 days after TCRalphabeta/CD19-depleted stem cell transplant. All receptors derive from a male patient aged 2 to 10 who had a stem cell transplant for acute lymphoblastic leukemia, so the T cells may come from the graft donor.

This clonotype was counted between two and nine times. The V gene is TRBV7-3, the J gene TRBJ1-1, with D possibly TRBD1 on 5 matching bases. Trimming shortened V by 4 bases and J by 2 bases, and 8 bases separated the two germline ends. Germline assignment: CDR1 SGHTA and CDR2 FQGTGA. The CDR3 length is 13 residues. The CDR3 loop is CASSWDGNTEAFF. The DNA of the CDR3 is TGTGCCAGCAGCTGGGACGGTAACACTGAAGCTTTCTTT.

This rearrangement joins TRBV5-4 to TRBJ2-3, with TRBD2 as a possible D gene (6 bases). Germline CDR1 SGHNT, CDR2 YYREEE (reference sequence). The CDR3 loop spans 13 amino acids. Trimming took 4 bases from V and 6 from J, leaving 12 bases between them. For the CDR3, the DNA is TGTGCCAGCAGCCTCGGGACTCCGGATACGCAGTATTTT. It codes for CASSLGTPDTQYF.

This clonotype was seen at least ten times. V usage is TRBV12-3 or TRBV12-4 and J usage is TRBJ2-7; D remains unclear. This CDR3 is 11 amino acids long. Trimming stripped 3 bases from V and 7 bases from J, with 7 bases between. The CDR3 region has the DNA TGTGCCAGCAGTTTTAATGGAGAGCAGTACTTC. It translates to CASSFNGEQYF.

The chain employs TRBV10-2 and TRBJ2-3; 11 bases fit TRBD2. V trimming: 4 bases; J trimming: 5 bases; junction bases outside the gene matches: 8. This CDR3 is 16 amino acids long. Germline V gene data show CDR1 as WSHSY and CDR2 as SAAADI. The CDR3 spells CASSAASGGPGDTQYF. In DNA, the CDR3 is TGCGCCAGCAGTGCGGCTAGCGGGGGGCCGGGAGATACGCAGTATTTT.

In this sample, this clonotype turned up many times. The chain combines TRBV4-2 with TRBJ2-3; 10 positions match TRBD2. CDR3 length: 16 residues. Per germline, CDR1 LGHNA and CDR2 YNFKEQ. The junction had 3 bases not matched to a gene; V was cut back by 0 bases and J by 3 bases. The DNA of the CDR3 is TGTGCCAGCAGCCAAGAAGCGGGAGGGCCGACAGATACGCAGTATTTT. It specifies CASSQEAGGPTDTQYF.

About this clonotype: An end of the junction differs from the germline gene, which may be a read error. V is TRBV5-1 and J is TRBJ1-2; 7 bases line up with TRBD1. Per germline, CDR1 SGHRS and CDR2 YFSETQ. The CDR3 sequence is 14 residues long. The CDR3 DNA reads as TGCGCCAGCAGCTCCGACAGGGATGTGGATGGCTTCACCTTC. Translation gives CASSSDRDVDGFTF.

This clonotype was seen a handful of times. This chain connects TRBV5-1 to TRBJ1-1, with 7 bases lining up with TRBD1. V lost 4 bases and J lost 4; bases outside the gene matches: 10. The CDR3 consists of 15 residues. Germline assignment: CDR1 SGHRS and CDR2 YFSETQ. CDR3 protein: CASSPKGALGTEAFF. CDR3 DNA sequence: TGCGCCAGCAGCCCAAAGGGGGCTTTGGGCACTGAAGCTTTCTTT.

The chain joins TRBV25-1 to TRBJ2-7; D remains ambiguous. Germline assignment: CDR1 MGHDK and CDR2 SYGVNS. Between the trimmed V and J ends, which lost 7 bases and 5 bases, there was a span of 15 bases. The CDR3 has 13 amino acids. CDR3 region: CASKSQNDHEQYF. The CDR3 nucleotides are TGTGCCAGCAAGTCTCAAAACGACCACGAGCAGTACTTC.

The chain has TRBV3-1 and TRBJ2-1; D is perhaps TRBD2 (5 bases). The V end lost 1 base, the J end lost 2 bases, and 15 bases lay between the germline ends. The CDR3 is 17 residues long. Germline CDR1 reads LGHDT; CDR2 reads YNNKEL (reference sequence). The DNA for the CDR3 is TGTGCCAGCAGCCAAGTTTCGGGTGGACTCACCTACAATGAGCAGTTCTTC. Amino acid sequence: CASSQVSGGLTYNEQFF.

In its sample, this clonotype was seen a few times. V usage is TRBV5-4 and J usage is TRBJ1-6; no definite D call. This CDR3 has 19 residues. V lost 0 bases and J 10 bases, leaving 26 bases between the germline ends. Germline V gives CDR1 SGHNT, CDR2 YYREEE (reference sequence). The CDR3 nucleotides are TGTGCCAGCAGCTTGGGCCTGCTCTCGGGCAGAACAAGGGAGTCACCCCTCCACTTT. This codes for CASSLGLLSGRTRESPLHF.

The genes are TRBV11-3 and TRBJ2-7; D remains unclear. This CDR3 region has 17 residues. Germline values: CDR1 SGHNT, CDR2 YENEEA. Trimming left V 1 base short and J 1 base short, with 17 bases between. Written as DNA, the CDR3 is TGTGCCAGCAGCTTAGTGCCGTTCCAGGTATCGTCCTACGAGCAGTACTTC. Protein: CASSLVPFQVSSYEQYF. The full variable domain, in which reference TRBV11-3 and TRBJ2-7 provide the parts outside the CDR3, is EAGVVQSPRYKIIEKKQPVAFWCNPISGHNTLYWYLQNLGQGPELLIRYENEEAVDDSQLPKDRFSAERLKGVDSTLKIQPAELGDSAVYLCASSLVPFQVSSYEQYFGPGTRLTVT.

In its sample, this clonotype was seen many times. This chain joins TRBV29-1 and TRBJ2-1; D is unresolved. Trimming shortened V by 6 bases and J by 6 bases, and 15 bases separated the two germline ends. Germline values: CDR1 SQVTM, CDR2 ANQGSEA. There are 13 residues in the CDR3. The DNA of the CDR3 is TGCAGCGTATTTAGGCGAAGCCGCAATGAGCAGTTCTTC. Its translation is CSVFRRSRNEQFF.

This clonotype came up many times. V and J are TRBV5-1 and TRBJ2-5; TRBD1 matches at 7 bases. V shed 2 bases and J 3 bases; nucleotides not matched to a gene: 7. The CDR3 covers 15 residues. The germline V gene has CDR1 SGHRS and CDR2 YFSETQ. CDR3 coding DNA: TGCGCCAGCAGCTTCGATACAGGGGAGAAAGAGACCCAGTACTTC. Translated: CASSFDTGEKETQYF.

This clonotype was counted between two and nine times. This chain connects TRBV2 to TRBJ2-1; tentative D call: TRBD2 (5 bases). This CDR3 has 13 amino acids. Germline V gene data show CDR1 as SNHLY and CDR2 as FYNNEI. V was pared by 0 bases and J by 7 bases, with 7 bases between. The CDR3 DNA reads TGTGCCAGCAGTGAAGCGCGGGCGAATGAGCAGTTCTTC. Residues: CASSEARANEQFF.